This T cell receptor beta chain is from a study of T-cell memory formation after mild COVID-19. This clonotype has at least ten counts. This CDR3 contains 14 residues. The V gene lost 10 bases and the J gene lost 2 bases, with 14 bases spanning the gap. Each CDR3 protein gets one entry after TCRdb re-called the 5' RACE reads with MiXCR. The data show approximately 150,000 distinct CDR3 sequences, with about 6% seen just once and about 2.1% held by the top ten. This clonotype was sampled from an adult woman who had mild COVID-19 (a few samples of this study predate the infection). Cell type and time point are not known. The sequenced material came from PBMCs or a T cell subset sorted from them (not recorded which). The V call is TRBV12-3 or TRBV12-4, the J call TRBJ2-2; a possible D gene is TRBD1 (6 bases). CDR3 sequence: CANKVGQNTGELFF. CDR3 coding DNA: TGTGCCAACAAAGTGGGACAAAACACCGGGGAGCTGTTTTTT.